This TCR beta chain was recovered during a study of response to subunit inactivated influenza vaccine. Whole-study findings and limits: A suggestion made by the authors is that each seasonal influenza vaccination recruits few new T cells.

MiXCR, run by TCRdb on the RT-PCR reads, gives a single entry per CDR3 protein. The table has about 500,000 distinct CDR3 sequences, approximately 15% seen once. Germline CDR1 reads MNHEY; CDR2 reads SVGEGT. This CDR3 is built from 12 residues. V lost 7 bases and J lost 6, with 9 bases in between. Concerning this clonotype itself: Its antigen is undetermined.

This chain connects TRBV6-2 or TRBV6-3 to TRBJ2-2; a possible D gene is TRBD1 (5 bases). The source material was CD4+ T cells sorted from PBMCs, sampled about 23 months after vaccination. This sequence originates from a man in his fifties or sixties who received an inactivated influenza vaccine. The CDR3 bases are TGTGCCAGCATTAAGGGGTCCGGGGAGCTGTTTTTT. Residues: CASIKGSGELFF.